These 31 T cell receptor beta chains share one sample of origin, sequenced in a study of human T cells and chemical hapten exposure. TCRdb passed the RACE reads through MiXCR, listing each CDR3 protein once. The sample shows 350,000 to 450,000 distinct CDR3 sequences, approximately 5% of them seen only once. As for time point: pre-sensitization, week 0. Treatment denoted: therapeutic diphenylcyclopropenone sensitization with weekly scalp DPC. Material: whole blood, obtained in connection with sensitization to the hapten diphenylcyclopropenone (DPC). Source of these receptors: a woman in her 50s with alopecia areata. Some clones in this sample may be carry-over from other donors' samples.

This clonotype was detected many times. This sequence joins TRBV27 and TRBJ2-1, with no clear D. The germline V gene has CDR1 MNHEY and CDR2 SMNVEV (reference sequence). The CDR3 loop spans 12 amino acids. V lost 1 base to trimming and J lost 6 bases, with 4 bases between them. The CDR3 DNA reads TGTGCCAGCAGTTTATACCCCAATGAGCAGTTCTTC. The encoded protein is CASSLYPNEQFF.

In its sample, this clonotype was seen a few times. J is TRBJ1-1 and V is TRBV3-1; D may be TRBD1 (5 bases). CDR1 is LGHDT and CDR2 is YNNKEL in the germline V gene (reference sequence). The CDR3 totals 14 residues. The V and J ends lost 6 bases and 1 base respectively, with 12 bases between them. The CDR3, as DNA: TGTGCCAGCAGAATGGGAGGGGCGAACACTGAAGCTTTCTTT. As protein: CASRMGGANTEAFF.

Ten or more counts support this clonotype. CDR3 sequence: CASSIKLGDTQYF. CDR3 sequence (DNA): TGTGCCAGCAGTATAAAACTTGGGGATACGCAGTATTTT. This chain uses TRBV6-6 with TRBJ2-3; D not resolved. The germline V gene has CDR1 MNHNY and CDR2 SVGAGI (reference sequence). The CDR3 consists of 13 residues. Deletions cut 5 bases from V and 6 bases from J, with 12 bases between.

This clonotype was picked up a small number of times. The chain links TRBV29-1 to TRBJ2-6; D may match TRBD1 or TRBD2 (6 bases each). Germline CDR1 and CDR2: SQVTM and ANQGSEA. Trimming removed 7 bases from V and 2 bases from J, with 18 bases in between. The CDR3 consists of 16 residues. In DNA form, the CDR3 reads TGCAGCGGGAGGGCCCCTCACAGGGCTGGGGCCAACGTCCTGACTTTC. This sequence encodes CSGRAPHRAGANVLTF.

This clonotype was detected only a few times. The V call is TRBV29-1, the J call TRBJ2-7; 8 nucleotides match TRBD1. With 5 bases clipped from V and 0 bases from J, the junction kept 9 bases outside the gene matches. The CDR3 spans 15 residues. Germline CDR1 and CDR2: SQVTM and ANQGSEA. The CDR3 loop reads CSVTYRTGSSYEQYF. The CDR3 DNA is TGCAGCGTTACTTATCGGACAGGGAGCTCCTACGAGCAGTACTTC.

This clonotype was observed a handful of times. The chain uses TRBV28 and TRBJ2-7, with TRBD1 as a possible D gene (6 bases). Germline CDR1 is MDHEN and CDR2 is SYDVKM. V lost 7 bases and J 3 bases, leaving 13 bases between the germline ends. This CDR3 contains 13 residues. Written as DNA, the CDR3 is TGTGCCAGCACCAGGACAGAAAACTACGAGCAGTACTTC. This sequence encodes CASTRTENYEQYF.

A few counts support this clonotype. The rearrangement links TRBV15 to TRBJ1-5; D is unresolved. CDR3 length: 14 amino acids. Trimming stripped 0 bases from V and 0 bases from J, with 3 bases between. Germline V gene lookup returns CDR1 LNHNV and CDR2 YYDKDF (reference sequence). The CDR3: CATSREYSNQPQHF. CDR3 DNA: TGTGCCACCAGCAGAGAATATAGCAATCAGCCCCAGCATTTT.

This clonotype was detected ten times or more. The chain combines TRBV7-2 with TRBJ1-1; no definite D call. V was cut by 4 bases and J by 0 bases, with 9 bases left in between. CDR1 SGHTA and CDR2 FQGNSA come from the germline V gene. CDR3 length: 14 residues. For the CDR3, the DNA is TGTGCCAGCAGCTCCAGGTCCGTGAACACTGAAGCTTTCTTT. Translating it yields CASSSRSVNTEAFF.

This clonotype has only one observation. Possible read error: a much larger clone is one base away. The chain recombines TRBV7-2 with TRBJ2-1; D is unresolved. Trimming left V 7 bases short and J 9 bases short, with 16 bases between. Germline values: CDR1 SGHTA, CDR2 FQGNSA. This CDR3 is 13 amino acids long. This CDR3 is CASNTPRRSEQFF. Here the CDR3 DNA reads TGTGCCAGCAACACCCCCCGGCGGTCTGAGCAGTTCTTC.

This clonotype appeared many times. The chain links TRBV28 to TRBJ1-5; D is ambiguous. The germline V and J ends were trimmed by 7 bases and 3 bases, with 4 bases remaining between them. In germline, CDR1 is MDHEN, CDR2 SYDVKM. The CDR3 sequence is 11 residues long. CDR3 nucleotides: TGTGCCAGCAATTCCAATCAGCCCCAGCATTTT. It specifies CASNSNQPQHF.

Many counts were recorded for this clonotype. V usage is TRBV18 and J usage is TRBJ2-5, with D maybe TRBD2 (6 bases). This CDR3 has 15 amino acids. Trimming took 1 base from V and 5 from J, leaving 14 bases between them. The V gene's germline CDR1 is KGHSH and CDR2 LQKENI. This chain's CDR3 is CASSPRGLAGETQYF. In DNA, the CDR3 is TGTGCCAGCTCACCACGGGGACTCGCGGGGGAGACCCAGTACTTC. Variable domain in full (rest from reference TRBV18 and TRBJ2-5): NAGVMQNPRHLVRRRGQEARLRCSPMKGHSHVYWYRQLPEEGLKFMVYLQKENIIDESGMPKERFSAEFPKEGPSILRIQQVVRGDSAAYFCASSPRGLAGETQYFGPGTRLLVL.

This sequence joins TRBV10-3 and TRBJ1-1; TRBD1 matches at 8 bases. CDR1 ENHRY and CDR2 SYGVKD come from the germline V gene. The ends lost 6 bases at V and 0 bases at J; junction bases unmatched: 0. This CDR3 is 13 amino acids long. The CDR3 region is CAIRGQVNTEAFF. The CDR3 DNA follows: TGTGCCATCAGGGGACAGGTGAACACTGAAGCTTTCTTT.

CDR3 sequence: CASSHIPQGTEAFF. The CDR3 nucleotides read TGTGCCAGCAGCCATATCCCCCAGGGAACTGAAGCTTTCTTT. The rearrangement uses TRBV7-9 and TRBJ1-1; perhaps TRBD1 as D (5 bases). Trimming took off 5 bases at V and 5 bases at J, with 15 bases between the two ends. The CDR3 has 14 amino acids. Germline CDR1 reads SEHNR; CDR2 reads FQNEAQ (reference sequence).

This clonotype appeared many times. The chain employs TRBV11-3 and TRBJ1-4; D is unclear. V was trimmed by 5 bases and J by 8 bases, leaving 21 bases between them. Per germline, CDR1 SGHNT and CDR2 YENEEA. The CDR3 contains 16 residues. The CDR3 DNA sequence: TGTGCCAGCAGCCATTCGCAGATGGGAGGGAGGGAAAAACTGTTTTTT. Translating gives CASSHSQMGGREKLFF.

This clonotype was recorded at least ten times. The V and J genes are TRBV6-1 and TRBJ2-2; D gene uncertain. Germline assignment: CDR1 MNHNS and CDR2 SASEGT. The CDR3 extends over 13 amino acids. V was cut by 6 bases and J by 2 bases, with 7 bases left in between. The CDR3 coding sequence is TGTGCCAGCAGGGTAGGAAACACCGGGGAGCTGTTTTTT. It yields the protein CASRVGNTGELFF.

This clonotype was recorded many times. The chain uses TRBV27 and TRBJ2-3; possibly TRBD1 or TRBD2 for D (6 bases each). CDR1 is MNHEY, CDR2 SMNVEV, per germline (reference sequence). V lost 8 bases and J 0 bases, leaving 15 bases between the germline ends. There are 15 residues in the CDR3. CDR3 region: CASAIGGASTDTQYF. CDR3 nucleotides: TGTGCCAGCGCGATCGGGGGCGCTAGCACAGATACGCAGTATTTT.

This clonotype turned up a few times. This chain uses TRBV29-1 with TRBJ1-2; TRBD1 aligns across 7 bases. The CDR3 runs to 14 residues. The germline gives CDR1 SQVTM, CDR2 ANQGSEA. With 6 bases clipped from V and 4 bases from J, the junction kept 11 bases outside the gene matches. This CDR3 reads CSVDVEQGRYGYTF. CDR3 sequence (DNA): TGCAGCGTAGACGTGGAACAGGGGCGCTATGGCTACACCTTC. The whole variable domain, remainder taken from reference TRBV29-1 and TRBJ1-2, is SAVISQKPSRDICQRGTSLTIQCQVDSQVTMMFWYRQQPGQSLTLIATANQGSEATYESGFVIDKFPISRPNLTFSTLTVSNMSPEDSSIYLCSVDVEQGRYGYTFGSGTRLTVV.

This clonotype was seen a few times. J is TRBJ1-5 and V is TRBV9; TRBD1 matches at 8 bases. The CDR3 is made up of 15 amino acids. With 3 bases clipped from V and 7 bases from J, the junction kept 9 bases outside the gene matches. Germline values: CDR1 SGDLS, CDR2 YYNGEE. The CDR3 sequence is CASSGDRGLEQPQHF. CDR3 in DNA: TGTGCCAGCAGCGGAGACAGGGGACTAGAGCAGCCCCAGCATTTT.

This clonotype was counted ten times or more. V is TRBV4-1 and J is TRBJ2-7; the match to TRBD2 covers 8 bases. Trimming removed 3 bases from V and 4 bases from J; junction bases left unmatched: 11. The CDR3 extends over 16 amino acids. Germline V gene sequence: CDR1 MGHRA, CDR2 YSYEKL. This CDR3 reads CASSHQPGRLAYEQYF. CDR3 bases: TGCGCCAGCAGCCACCAACCCGGTCGACTAGCGTACGAGCAGTACTTC.

J is TRBJ1-4 and V is TRBV13; D not certain. V was shortened by 5 bases and J by 7 bases, with 20 bases between the two germline ends. Germline assignment: CDR1 PRHDT and CDR2 FYEKMQ (reference sequence). The CDR3 spans 16 residues. CDR3 DNA sequence: TGTGCCAGCAGCCAAGGCCCCGGGAACCGTGGTGAAAAACTGTTTTTT. The encoded protein is CASSQGPGNRGEKLFF. Using reference TRBV13 and TRBJ1-4 for the parts outside the CDR3, the full variable domain is AAGVIQSPRHLIKEKRETATLKCYPIPRHDTVYWYQQGPGQDPQFLISFYEKMQSDKGSIPDRFSAQQFSDYHSELNMSSLELGDSALYFCASSQGPGNRGEKLFFGSGTQLSVL.

This chain uses TRBV18 with TRBJ1-2; D is undetermined. Trimming stripped 1 base from V and 6 bases from J, with 9 bases between. CDR3 length: 13 amino acids. From germline, CDR1 is KGHSH and CDR2 LQKENI. The CDR3 loop is CASSPLEGHGYTF. CDR3 bases: TGTGCCAGCTCACCACTTGAGGGTCATGGCTACACCTTC.

The chain links TRBV6-2 or TRBV6-3 to TRBJ2-5; D not certain. The ends were cut back, 5 bases at V and 5 bases at J, with 9 bases in the middle. Germline CDR1 and CDR2: MNHEY and SVGEGT. The CDR3 spans 12 residues. DNA of the CDR3: TGTGCCAGCAGTGACCCTTTGGAGACCCAGTACTTC. This gives the protein CASSDPLETQYF.

This clonotype was seen repeatedly, ten times or more. The V gene is TRBV3-1, the J gene TRBJ2-7; the D gene is possibly TRBD2 (6 bases). Trimming took 5 bases from V and 2 from J, leaving 10 bases between them. This CDR3 region has 13 residues. Germline CDR1 reads LGHDT; CDR2 reads YNNKEL (reference sequence). The CDR3 sequence: CASSSGPTYEQYF. The CDR3 nucleotides read TGTGCCAGCAGCAGCGGGCCGACCTACGAGCAGTACTTC.

This clonotype was seen a handful of times. The CDR3 sequence: CASSSQRDRARNTIYF. CDR3 coding DNA: TGCGCCAGCAGCAGCCAGCGGGACAGGGCTAGAAACACCATATATTTT. This chain links TRBV4-1 with TRBJ1-3; TRBD1 matches at 9 bases. CDR1 is MGHRA and CDR2 is YSYEKL in the germline V gene. The length of the CDR3 is 16 residues. Trimming cost V 5 bases and J 5 bases; bases outside gene matches: 10.

In its sample, this clonotype was seen a few times. The rearrangement links TRBV7-2 to TRBJ2-7; D may be TRBD1 or TRBD2 (5 bases each). This CDR3 is 12 amino acids long. Between the trimmed V and J ends, which lost 11 bases and 1 base, there was a span of 12 bases. Germline assignment: CDR1 SGHTA and CDR2 FQGNSA. The chain's CDR3 is CASGTQSYEQYF. The CDR3 coding sequence is TGTGCCTCCGGGACCCAGTCCTACGAGCAGTACTTC.

The chain is built from TRBV6-2 or TRBV6-3 and TRBJ2-6, with 11 bases that match TRBD2. Per the germline V gene, CDR1 is MNHEY and CDR2 is SVGEGT. Germline trimming cut 2 bases from V and 0 bases from J; bases unmatched to any gene: 6. The CDR3 length is 19 residues. CDR3 sequence: CASSYVLAGALSGANVLTF. The CDR3 DNA reads TGTGCCAGCAGTTACGTACTAGCGGGAGCCCTCTCTGGGGCCAACGTCCTGACTTTC.

The V and J genes are TRBV29-1 and TRBJ2-7; D is unclear. Germline lookup yields CDR1 SQVTM and CDR2 ANQGSEA. The CDR3 has 13 amino acids. V lost 1 base to trimming and J lost 7 bases, with 14 bases between them. Here the CDR3 reads CSVEVVVSREQYF. The CDR3 nucleotides are TGCAGCGTTGAAGTTGTTGTTTCTCGGGAGCAGTACTTC.

The table lists this clonotype with many counts. The rearrangement joins TRBV7-6 to TRBJ2-1; 12 bases agree with TRBD2. The germline gives CDR1 SGHVS, CDR2 FNYEAQ. The CDR3 loop spans 16 amino acids. The junction had 5 bases not matched to a gene; V was cut back by 5 bases and J by 3 bases. The CDR3 region has the DNA TGTGCCAGCAGCCCGTGGACTAGCGGGGACTACAATGAGCAGTTCTTC. Protein product: CASSPWTSGDYNEQFF. Variable domain in full (rest from reference TRBV7-6 and TRBJ2-1): GAGVSQSPRYKVTKRGQDVALRCDPISGHVSLYWYRQALGQGPEFLTYFNYEAQQDKSGLPNDRFSAERPEGSISTLTIQRTEQRDSAMYRCASSPWTSGDYNEQFFGPGTRLTVL.

This clonotype came up many times. J is TRBJ2-5 and V is TRBV12-3 or TRBV12-4; 12 bases line up with TRBD2. With 6 bases clipped from V and 4 bases from J, the junction kept 6 bases outside the gene matches. CDR3 length: 15 amino acids. CDR3 nucleotide sequence: TGTGCCAGCAGCCCTTTACTAGCGGGAGGAGAGACCCAGTACTTC. It is translated as CASSPLLAGGETQYF.

This chain joins TRBV12-3 or TRBV12-4 and TRBJ2-3; perhaps D is TRBD1 or TRBD2 (5 bases each). The CDR3 is made up of 15 amino acids. V was pared by 6 bases and J by 4 bases, with 17 bases between. CDR3 bases: TGTGCCAGCAGGATCGGGACCTCGCCCGCAGATACGCAGTATTTT. As protein: CASRIGTSPADTQYF.

In its sample, this clonotype was seen a few times. V usage is TRBV2 and J usage is TRBJ2-7; D might be TRBD1 (5 bases). Trimming took off 3 bases at V and 6 bases at J, with 18 bases between the two ends. The CDR3 runs to 15 residues. CDR1 is SNHLY and CDR2 is FYNNEI in the germline V gene. This CDR3 is CASSDQGLMAGEQYF. CDR3 sequence (DNA): TGTGCCAGCAGTGACCAGGGCTTAATGGCAGGCGAGCAGTACTTC.